Listed below are T cell receptor beta chains from one sample, sequenced in a study of cytomegalovirus exposure and HLA in healthy donors. The data were produced by immunoSEQ multiplex PCR, yet TCRdb's version contains in-frame clones alone and is incomplete. The sample includes some 140,000 clones, 75% to 90% seen only once; the top ten take about 22%. The specimen sequenced was PBMCs. These receptors all stem from a man aged 18 to 29 in good health and CMV-seropositive. Each CDR3 is given with its conserved first and last residue. A D gene is named only where the DNA matches it firmly. Part of the rows lack a size; the others show once, few, many or a class for expanded clones.

d_call | j_call | clone_size | v_call | cdr3_aa | cdr3_nt
TRBD1 | TRBJ2-2 | . | TRBV28 | CASRLAGGSTGELFF | TGTGCCAGCAGACTCGCAGGGGGTTCCACCGGGGAGCTGTTTTTT
. | TRBJ1-1 | . | TRBV5-4 | CASSFGQEAFF | TGTGCCAGCAGCTTTGGACAAGAAGCTTTCTTT
. | TRBJ2-6 | . | TRBV6-5 | CASSIDRSGANVLTF | TGTGCCAGCAGCATAGACAGATCTGGGGCCAACGTCCTGACTTTC
. | TRBJ1-6 | . | TRBV6-5 | CASSRARGSPLHF | TGTGCCAGCAGCCGTGCCCGGGGTTCACCCCTCCACTTT
. | TRBJ2-7 | once | TRBV18 | CASSPRISSYEQYF | TGTGCCAGCTCCCCCAGGATTAGCTCCTACGAGCAGTACTTC
. | TRBJ2-3 | . | TRBV25-1 | CASRGSADTQYF | TGTGCCAGCAGGGGGAGTGCAGATACGCAGTATTTT
. | TRBJ2-2 | . | TRBV6-5 | CASSRRGNTGELFF | TGTGCCAGCAGCCGAAGGGGGAACACCGGGGAGCTGTTTTTT
TRBD1 | TRBJ1-5 | . | TRBV27 | CASSPGTGGSQPQHF | TGTGCCAGCAGTCCCGGGACAGGGGGCAGTCAGCCCCAGCATTTT
. | TRBJ2-1 | . | TRBV4-3 | CASSQLGSSYNEQFF | TGCGCCAGCAGCCAACTCGGTAGCTCCTACAATGAGCAGTTCTTC
TRBD2 | TRBJ2-1 | . | TRBV2 | CASSPTSGASYNEQFF | TGTGCCAGCAGCCCGACTAGCGGAGCCTCCTACAATGAGCAGTTCTTC
TRBD1 | TRBJ2-1 | . | TRBV5-1 | CASSLQSGGGEQFF | TGCGCCAGCAGCTTACAGTCAGGGGGCGGCGAGCAGTTCTTC
TRBD2 | TRBJ2-4 | . | TRBV2 | CASSPPGGARLKNIQYF | TGTGCCAGCAGTCCCCCGGGGGGGGCGCGACTTAAAAACATTCAGTACTTC
. | TRBJ2-7 | . | TRBV30 | CAWAFKRGEQYF | TGTGCCTGGGCCTTCAAACGAGGGGAGCAGTACTTC
TRBD1 | TRBJ2-3 | . | TRBV7-8 | CASSSRQGQRSDTQYF | TGTGCCAGCAGCTCGCGACAGGGACAAAGATCAGATACGCAGTATTTT
. | TRBJ2-5 | . | TRBV6-5 | CASSYSGGRQETQYF | TGTGCCAGCAGTTACTCGGGGGGTCGGCAAGAGACCCAGTACTTC
. | TRBJ1-5 | few | TRBV10-3 | CAISESAAGSNQPQHF | TGTGCCATCAGTGAGTCGGCGGCCGGTAGCAATCAGCCCCAGCATTTT
TRBD2 | TRBJ2-1 | once | TRBV4-3 | CASSQGLAGYNEQFF | TGCGCCAGCAGCCAGGGACTAGCGGGATACAATGAGCAGTTCTTC
. | TRBJ1-1 | . | TRBV4-3 | CASSQGQVNTEAFF | TGCGCCAGCAGCCAAGGTCAGGTGAACACTGAAGCTTTCTTT
TRBD2 | TRBJ2-2 | once | TRBV2 | CASTRAGGPTGELFF | TGTGCCAGCACTCGAGCGGGGGGGCCTACCGGGGAGCTGTTTTTT
TRBD1 | TRBJ2-3 | . | TRBV15 | CATSRQGQGNLGLTDTQYF | TGTGCCACCAGCAGACAGGGACAGGGGAACCTGGGGCTCACAGATACGCAGTATTTT
. | TRBJ1-1 | . | TRBV4-3 | CASSRNRFTGNTEAFF | TGCGCCAGCAGCCGCAATAGGTTTACAGGGAACACTGAAGCTTTCTTT
TRBD1 | TRBJ2-3 | . | TRBV29-1 | CSVEAGGWGTDTQYF | TGCAGCGTTGAGGCAGGGGGATGGGGCACAGATACGCAGTATTTT